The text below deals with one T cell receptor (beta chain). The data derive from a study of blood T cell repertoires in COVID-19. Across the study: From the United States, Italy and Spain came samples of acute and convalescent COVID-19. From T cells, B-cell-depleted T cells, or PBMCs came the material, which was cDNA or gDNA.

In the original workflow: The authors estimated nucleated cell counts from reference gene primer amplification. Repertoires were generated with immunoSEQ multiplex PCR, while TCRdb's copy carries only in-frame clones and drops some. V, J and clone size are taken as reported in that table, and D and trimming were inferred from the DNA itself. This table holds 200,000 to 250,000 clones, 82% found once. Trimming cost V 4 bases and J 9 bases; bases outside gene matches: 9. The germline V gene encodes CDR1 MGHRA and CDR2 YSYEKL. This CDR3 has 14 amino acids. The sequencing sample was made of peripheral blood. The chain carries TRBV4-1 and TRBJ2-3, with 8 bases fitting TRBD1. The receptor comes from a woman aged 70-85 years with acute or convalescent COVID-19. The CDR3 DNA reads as TGCGCCAGCAGCCCACCTAACAGGGGGGACACGCAGTATTTT. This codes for CASSPPNRGDTQYF.